A selection of T cell receptor beta chains follows, all from one sample in a study of T cell repertoires in cytomegalovirus infection. Using its own MiXCR run on the reads, TCRdb lists one record per CDR3 protein. The sample includes about 770,000 distinct CDR3 sequences, roughly 28% of them seen just once. No cognate antigen is known for these TCRs. The source material was cultured CD8+ T cells from PBMCs, sampled from culture after CMV antigen stimulation. The receptors shown here come from a human donor in good health (CMV status not recorded). Some clones in this sample may be carry-over from other donors' samples. Each CDR3 is given with its conserved first and last residue. A D gene is named only where the DNA matches it firmly. Clone size is given for some rows only: seen once, a few or many times, or a class if the clone is expanded.

v_call	j_call	d_call	clone_size	cdr3_aa	cdr3_nt
TRBV7-8	TRBJ1-5	-	few	CASSSGEVGNQPQHF	TGTGCCAGCAGCTCAGGGGAGGTCGGCAATCAGCCCCAGCATTTT
TRBV6-6	TRBJ2-7	-	-	CASNAAGTPSYEQYF	TGTGCCAGCAACGCCGCCGGGACGCCCTCCTACGAGCAGTACTTC
TRBV7-2	TRBJ2-7	TRBD2	many	CASSRAGGRQDF	TGTGCCAGCAGCCGAGCGGGGGGCCGTCAGGACTTC
TRBV20-1	TRBJ2-5	-	-	CSAPTSSKTQYF	TGCAGTGCTCCTACTAGCTCAAAGACCCAGTACTTC
TRBV27	TRBJ2-1	-	few	CASSSSLQGQGVYNEQFF	TGTGCCAGCAGTTCCTCATTACAGGGACAAGGGGTTTACAATGAGCAGTTCTTC
TRBV6-1	TRBJ2-3	-	few	CASSAGITDTQYF	TGTGCCAGCAGTGCCGGGATCACAGATACGCAGTATTTT
TRBV7-9	TRBJ1-2	-	few	CASSSRQDLYGYTF	TGTGCCAGCAGCTCCAGGCAGGACCTCTATGGCTACACCTTC
TRBV7-6	TRBJ2-7	TRBD2	many	CASSRGGGEQYF	TGTGCCAGCAGCCGGGGGGGCGGCGAGCAGTACTTC
TRBV28	TRBJ1-5	TRBD1	few	CASLDRATNQPQHF	TGTGCCAGCCTGGACAGGGCCACTAATCAGCCCCAGCATTTT
TRBV10-3	TRBJ2-5	-	-	CAISEGDRAFGRETQYF	TGTGCCATCAGTGAAGGTGATCGAGCCTTTGGGAGGGAGACCCAGTACTTC
TRBV27	TRBJ1-1	-	many	CASSFGSSTEAFF	TGTGCCAGCAGTTTTGGTTCTTCGACTGAAGCTTTCTTT
TRBV6-6	TRBJ1-1	-	few	CASSQLWDLEAEAFF	TGTGCCAGCAGCCAGTTGTGGGATCTGGAGGCTGAAGCTTTCTTT
TRBV24-1	TRBJ2-5	TRBD2	-	CATSGPSGGETQYF	TGTGCCACCAGTGGTCCTAGCGGGGGGGAGACCCAGTACTTC
TRBV14	TRBJ1-2	-	few	CASSPNAAPYGYTF	TGTGCCAGCAGCCCTAATGCAGCACCCTATGGCTACACCTTC
TRBV7-9	TRBJ2-7	-	few	CASSSPARDRPYEQYF	TGTGCCAGCAGCTCCCCGGCCCGGGACCGACCCTACGAGCAGTACTTC
TRBV4-1	TRBJ1-1	TRBD1	-	CASSHEGQGHMNTEAFF	TGCGCCAGCAGCCATGAGGGACAGGGCCACATGAACACTGAAGCTTTCTTT
TRBV6-1	TRBJ1-1	-	many	CASSTPGGLTEAFF	TGTGCCAGCAGTACCCCCGGGGGCCTCACTGAAGCTTTCTTT
TRBV7-6	TRBJ2-1	TRBD2	few	CASSLRPGRGEYNEQFF	TGTGCCAGCAGCTTAAGGCCTGGGCGGGGGGAATACAATGAGCAGTTCTTC
TRBV4-1	TRBJ2-1	TRBD2	few	CASSQDTGGAGEQFF	TGCGCCAGCAGCCAAGATACGGGGGGGGCCGGAGAGCAGTTCTTC
TRBV6-2/TRBV6-3	TRBJ1-1	-	-	CASSFTQEAFF	TGTGCCAGCAGTTTTACGCAAGAAGCTTTCTTT
TRBV20-1	TRBJ1-2	TRBD1	-	CSARGGDSINYGYTF	TGCAGTGCTAGAGGGGGGGACAGCATCAACTATGGCTACACCTTC
TRBV5-5	TRBJ2-1	-	-	CASSLEIGAGEQFF	TGTGCCAGCAGCTTGGAGATCGGGGCAGGTGAGCAGTTCTTC
TRBV2	TRBJ2-5	-	once	CASNSETQYF	TGTGCCAGCAATTCTGAGACCCAGTACTTC
TRBV7-9	TRBJ1-6	-	few	CASSGRGANNSPLHF	TGTGCCAGCTCTGGGCGGGGGGCTAATAATTCACCCCTCCACTTT
TRBV15	TRBJ1-2	-	-	CATSTRGRGTYGYTF	TGTGCCACCAGCACACGGGGGAGAGGGACTTATGGCTACACCTTC
TRBV5-5	TRBJ1-2	-	-	CASSEAGPRPLYGYTF	TGTGCCAGCAGCGAAGCCGGGCCTCGACCCCTCTATGGCTACACCTTC
TRBV27	TRBJ1-2	-	-	CASKDGANYGYTF	TGTGCCAGCAAGGACGGAGCTAACTATGGCTACACCTTC
TRBV12-3/TRBV12-4	TRBJ2-3	-	-	CASSLQAAGADTQYF	TGTGCCAGCAGTTTACAGGCGGCCGGCGCAGATACGCAGTATTTT
TRBV19	TRBJ1-5	-	-	CASSLEGVFPFQPQHF	TGTGCCAGTAGTCTGGAAGGGGTCTTTCCTTTTCAGCCCCAGCATTTT
TRBV7-8	TRBJ2-1	-	few	CASNTVKTGGYEQFF	TGTGCCAGCAACACAGTTAAAACAGGTGGCTATGAGCAGTTCTTC
TRBV7-4	TRBJ2-4	-	-	CASSFREEIQYF	TGTGCCAGCAGCTTCCGGGAAGAAATTCAGTACTTC
TRBV7-6	TRBJ1-1	-	-	CASSLAHFLNTEAFF	TGTGCCAGCAGCTTAGCGCACTTTTTGAACACTGAAGCTTTCTTT
TRBV27	TRBJ2-3	-	few	CASSLQSGPDTDTQYF	TGTGCCAGCAGTTTACAGTCAGGACCGGATACAGATACGCAGTATTTT
TRBV28	TRBJ2-1	-	few	CASQHREAPADEQFF	TGTGCCAGCCAACACCGAGAGGCCCCGGCGGATGAGCAGTTCTTC
TRBV12-3/TRBV12-4	TRBJ2-3	TRBD2	-	CASSLMVAGENRDTQYF	TGTGCCAGCAGTTTAATGGTAGCGGGGGAAAACAGGGATACGCAGTATTTT
TRBV20-1	TRBJ1-3	-	few	CSARTGLSSGNTIYF	TGCAGTGCTAGAACAGGACTTAGCTCTGGAAACACCATATATTTT
TRBV7-9	TRBJ1-4	-	many	CASSFPTIGLANEKLFF	TGTGCCAGCAGCTTCCCCACCATTGGCTTAGCTAATGAAAAACTGTTTTTT
TRBV5-6	TRBJ2-3	-	-	CASSNRGGPTDTQYF	TGTGCCAGCAGCAACCGTGGAGGTCCCACAGATACGCAGTATTTT
TRBV12-3/TRBV12-4	TRBJ2-1	-	few	CASNGWELSYNEQFF	TGTGCCAGCAATGGGTGGGAGTTAAGCTACAATGAGCAGTTCTTC
TRBV13	TRBJ2-1	TRBD1	few	CASIGRGLDNEQFF	TGTGCCAGCATAGGTAGGGGGCTCGACAATGAGCAGTTCTTC
TRBV7-8	TRBJ1-3	-	many	CASSLGIGNTIYF	TGTGCCAGCAGCTTAGGGATCGGAAACACCATATATTTT
TRBV6-5	TRBJ1-5	-	-	CASSYSQGNQPQHF	TGTGCCAGCAGTTACTCTCAGGGCAATCAGCCCCAGCATTTT